This passage covers 4 T cell receptor beta chains from one sample sequenced in a study of PD-1 blockade in classical Hodgkin lymphoma. Each patient experienced a relapse that followed autologous stem cell transplantation, and brentuximab vedotin exposure varied. Libraries were prepared by immunoSEQ multiplex PCR; TCRdb keeps only in-frame clonotypes and omits some of them. Among fewer than 90,000 clones, 85% to 95% were seen once, and the ten largest hold approximately 8.2%. This material consisted of peripheral blood mononuclear cells (PBMCs), taken at baseline. The receptors here all came from a human donor with classical Hodgkin lymphoma.

The table lists this clone with a count of one. The J gene is TRBJ2-3, the V gene TRBV6-1; tentatively, D is TRBD1 or TRBD2 (5 bases each). Germline CDR1 and CDR2: MNHNS and SASEGT. CDR3 length: 15 residues. Trimming removed 7 bases at V and 3 bases at J, with 17 bases between. The CDR3 is CASNYLRGWTDTQYF. The CDR3 DNA reads as TGTGCCAGCAACTATCTGAGGGGATGGACAGATACGCAGTATTTT.

CDR3 in DNA: TGTGCCAGCAGTTACGGGACGGACTCCTACGAGCAGTACTTC. It specifies CASSYGTDSYEQYF. V is TRBV6-5 and J is TRBJ2-7, with D tentatively TRBD1 or TRBD2 (5 bases each). Per the germline V gene, CDR1 is MNHEY and CDR2 is SVGAGI. Trimming left V 2 bases short and J 0 bases short, with 8 bases between. The CDR3 sequence is 14 residues long.

The chain employs TRBV28 and TRBJ2-3, with TRBD1 matching 10 bases. The length of the CDR3 is 15 residues. The V segment lost 6 bases and the J segment 0 bases; nucleotides outside the gene matches: 3. The V gene's germline CDR1 is MDHEN and CDR2 SYDVKM. CDR3 bases: TGTGCCAGCAGCTGGACAGGGGGTAGCACAGATACGCAGTATTTT. Translating it yields CASSWTGGSTDTQYF.

The chain carries TRBV12-5 and TRBJ1-1, with 11 positions matching TRBD1. With 7 bases clipped from V and 2 bases from J, the junction kept 12 bases outside the gene matches. The CDR3 consists of 17 residues. Germline CDR1 reads LGHNT; CDR2 reads FRNRAP. The CDR3 coding sequence is TGTGCTAGTGTCTCCAGGACAGGGGGCTTTCACAACACTGAAGCTTTCTTT. It is translated as CASVSRTGGFHNTEAFF.